A single sample is the source of the 20 T cell receptor beta chains below, sequenced in a study of type 1 regulatory T cells. TCRdb analysed the reads with MiXCR anew, one entry per CDR3 protein. The sample lists 75,000 to 100,000 distinct CDR3 sequences; less than 40% were seen once. The sample was CD4+ T cells, either the whole sample or a sorted fraction (not recorded which). Source of these receptors: a human donor in good health.

The V and J genes are TRBV12-3 or TRBV12-4 and TRBJ2-7; tentatively, D is TRBD2 (7 bases). The CDR3 loop spans 14 amino acids. The ends were cut back, 6 bases at V and 6 bases at J, with 18 bases in the middle. CDR3 loop: CASRRVGGEGEQYF. As DNA, the CDR3 is TGTGCCAGCAGACGCGTAGGGGGGGAGGGCGAGCAGTACTTC.

This clonotype was detected only a few times. The chain recombines TRBV6-2 or TRBV6-3 with TRBJ2-2; 12 positions agree with TRBD2. Germline V gene data show CDR1 as MNHEY and CDR2 as SVGEGT. Trimming at V came to 5 bases and at J to 6 bases, leaving 7 bases not matched to a gene. The CDR3 sequence is 16 residues long. The CDR3 loop is CASSRGLAGNPGELFF. CDR3 coding DNA: TGTGCCAGCAGTAGGGGACTAGCGGGCAACCCCGGGGAGCTGTTTTTT.

This clonotype has a handful of counts. The rearrangement joins TRBV5-1 to TRBJ2-5; D not certain. Germline values: CDR1 SGHRS, CDR2 YFSETQ. The CDR3 is made up of 8 amino acids. Between the trimmed V and J ends, which lost 8 bases and 4 bases, there was a span of 0 bases. CDR3 in DNA: TGCGCCAGAGAGACCCAGTACTTC. It specifies CARETQYF.

The rearrangement links TRBV5-6 to TRBJ1-6; 7 bases line up with TRBD1. CDR1 is SGHDT and CDR2 is YYEEEE in the germline V gene. Trimming removed 4 bases from V and 10 bases from J; junction bases left unmatched: 17. The CDR3 spans 17 residues. The CDR3 loop is CASSLNDRASTRSPLHF. CDR3 DNA sequence: TGTGCCAGCAGCCTGAATGACAGGGCCTCCACCCGCTCACCCCTCCACTTT. Based on the CDR3 plus reference TRBV5-6 and TRBJ1-6, the full variable domain is DAGVTQSPTHLIKTRGQQVTLRCSPKSGHDTVSWYQQALGQGPQFIFQYYEEEERQRGNFPDRFSGHQFPNYSSELNVNALLLGDSALYLCASSLNDRASTRSPLHFGNGTRLTVT.

This clonotype has just a few counts. The J gene is TRBJ1-1, the V gene TRBV29-1; 7 nucleotides agree with TRBD1. The CDR3 loop spans 12 amino acids. The V segment lost 4 bases and the J segment 5 bases; nucleotides outside the gene matches: 4. CDR1 is SQVTM, CDR2 ANQGSEA, per germline. For the CDR3, the DNA is TGCAGCGTTGGTCAGGGGGGAACTGAAGCTTTCTTT. Amino acid sequence: CSVGQGGTEAFF.

This clonotype has a count of ten or more. J is TRBJ2-7 and V is TRBV5-1, with D possibly matching TRBD2 (6 bases). This CDR3 has 14 amino acids. V was shortened by 0 bases and J by 4 bases, with 11 bases between the two germline ends. Germline assignment: CDR1 SGHRS and CDR2 YFSETQ. Here the CDR3 reads CASSLGDFRYEQYF. DNA for the CDR3: TGCGCCAGCAGCTTGGGGGACTTCCGGTACGAGCAGTACTTC.

The chain links TRBV11-2 to TRBJ2-5, with a weak D call TRBD2 (5 bases). From germline, CDR1 is SGHAT and CDR2 FQNNGV. The V end was cut by 6 bases, the J end by 5 bases, with 19 bases between. This CDR3 comprises 15 residues. The CDR3 DNA reads TGTGCCAGCAGAAGCCCTTTCCGGGGTTTGGAGACCCAGTACTTC. Translated, it gives CASRSPFRGLETQYF.

V gene TRBV7-9 combines with J gene TRBJ1-2, with 8 bases matching TRBD1. Germline V gene data show CDR1 as SEHNR and CDR2 as FQNEAQ (reference sequence). This CDR3 has 15 amino acids. Germline trimming cut 5 bases from V and 6 bases from J; bases unmatched to any gene: 11. The CDR3, as DNA: TGTGCCAGCAGCGCTCAGGGGGCGGTACAAAATGGCTACACCTTC. Its translation: CASSAQGAVQNGYTF. Full variable domain (outside the CDR3, taken from reference TRBV7-9 and TRBJ1-2): DTGVSQNPRHKITKRGQNVTFRCDPISEHNRLYWYRQTLGQGPEFLTYFQNEAQLEKSRLLSDRFSAERPKGSFSTLEIQRTEQGDSAMYLCASSAQGAVQNGYTFGSGTRLTVV.

The chain uses TRBV19 and TRBJ2-7; D is undetermined. This CDR3 is built from 12 residues. CDR1 and CDR2 (germline): LNHDA, SQIVND (reference sequence). Trimming removed 3 bases at V and 5 bases at J, with 8 bases between. CDR3: CASSMAGDEQYF. CDR3 DNA sequence: TGTGCCAGTAGTATGGCTGGGGACGAGCAGTACTTC.

The CDR3 reads CASFREEARTQYF. The CDR3 coding sequence is TGTGCCAGCTTCCGGGAAGAGGCTCGGACCCAGTACTTC. The genes are TRBV5-5 and TRBJ2-5, with TRBD2 as a possible D gene (5 bases). CDR1 and CDR2 from the germline V gene are SGHKS and YYEKEE (reference sequence). Trimming removed 7 bases from V and 7 bases from J, with 17 bases in between. The CDR3 totals 13 residues.

The chain employs TRBV10-3 and TRBJ1-1, with 7 bases aligning to TRBD1. The germline V gene has CDR1 ENHRY and CDR2 SYGVKD. Trimming took 11 bases from V and 1 from J; bases not matched to a gene: 10. The CDR3 is 14 residues long. The CDR3 protein is CASMGGQTNTEAFF. In DNA form, the CDR3 reads TGTGCCTCAATGGGGGGACAGACGAACACTGAAGCTTTCTTT.

This clonotype has more than one count but fewer than ten. J is TRBJ2-7 and V is TRBV7-6; no reliable D call. With 1 base removed from V and 2 bases from J, the gap between germline ends came to 6 bases. Germline V lookup: CDR1 SGHVS, CDR2 FNYEAQ. CDR3 length: 13 residues. The CDR3 loop reads CASSLGKTYEQYF. CDR3 coding DNA: TGTGCCAGCAGCTTAGGGAAAACCTACGAGCAGTACTTC.

The chain has TRBV7-9 and TRBJ1-6, with TRBD1 matching 7 bases. The trim removed 5 bases at V and 3 bases at J, leaving 4 bases unmatched. Per the germline V gene, CDR1 is SEHNR and CDR2 is FQNEAQ (reference sequence). The CDR3 has 15 residues. CDR3 region: CASSGQGDYNSPLHF. In nucleotides, the CDR3 is TGTGCCAGCAGCGGCCAGGGGGACTATAATTCACCCCTCCACTTT.

This clonotype has a handful of counts. The chain links TRBV12-3 or TRBV12-4 to TRBJ2-1, with TRBD2 identical over 11 bases. There are 17 residues in the CDR3. With 4 bases clipped from V and 5 bases from J, the junction kept 10 bases outside the gene matches. The CDR3 region has the DNA TGTGCCAGCAGTTATGGGGGTAGCGGGAGGGCCAACAATGAGCAGTTCTTC. It is translated as CASSYGGSGRANNEQFF.

In its sample, this clonotype was seen a few times. The chain carries TRBV5-1 and TRBJ2-2, with 8 bases matching TRBD2. The V gene end was trimmed by 1 base and the J gene end by 3 bases; junction bases not matched to a gene: 2. The length of the CDR3 is 15 residues. Per germline, CDR1 SGHRS and CDR2 YFSETQ. In DNA form, the CDR3 reads TGCGCCAGCAGCTTGCAAGCGGGAGACACCGGGGAGCTGTTTTTT. Protein sequence: CASSLQAGDTGELFF.

The CDR3 is CASSPQGGGRSYEQYF. The CDR3 DNA follows: TGTGCCAGTAGTCCCCAAGGGGGGGGACGCTCCTACGAGCAGTACTTC. This rearrangement joins TRBV19 to TRBJ2-7; tentative D call: TRBD2 (7 bases). Per germline, CDR1 LNHDA and CDR2 SQIVND (reference sequence). This CDR3 region has 16 residues. V lost 5 bases to trimming and J lost 0 bases, with 17 bases between them.

This clonotype turned up a few times. This chain connects TRBV29-1 to TRBJ1-1; D is uncertain. The length of the CDR3 is 12 residues. The V and J ends lost 4 bases and 5 bases respectively, with 11 bases between them. Germline V gene sequence: CDR1 SQVTM, CDR2 ANQGSEA. The DNA for the CDR3 is TGCAGCGTTGTAAGGGTAAGGACTGAAGCTTTCTTT. The encoded protein is CSVVRVRTEAFF.

The table lists this clonotype with many counts. The chain recombines TRBV7-2 with TRBJ2-7; possibly TRBD1 for D (6 bases). Germline V gene lookup returns CDR1 SGHTA and CDR2 FQGNSA. This CDR3 is 13 amino acids long. Between the trimmed V and J ends, which lost 5 bases and 4 bases, there was a span of 12 bases. The chain's CDR3 is CASSPTGPYEQYF. Here the CDR3 DNA reads TGTGCCAGCAGCCCGACAGGACCTTACGAGCAGTACTTC.

This clonotype was recorded at least ten times. The V and J genes are TRBV5-1 and TRBJ2-7; 7 nucleotides match TRBD1. With 4 bases clipped from V and 2 bases from J, the junction kept 6 bases outside the gene matches. CDR3 length equals 14 residues. Germline V gene data show CDR1 as SGHRS and CDR2 as YFSETQ. CDR3 sequence reads: CASSREGQTYEQYF. CDR3 in DNA: TGCGCCAGCAGCCGTGAGGGACAGACCTACGAGCAGTACTTC.

The chain carries TRBV18 and TRBJ1-4; D is ambiguous. In germline, CDR1 is KGHSH, CDR2 LQKENI. The CDR3 extends over 12 amino acids. V lost 6 bases and J lost 4, with 6 bases in between. The CDR3 DNA sequence: TGTGCCAGCTCGCACCTTAATGAAAAACTGTTTTTT. Amino acids: CASSHLNEKLFF.